This TCR beta chain was sequenced during a study of blood T cell repertoires in COVID-19. Study at large: Acute and convalescent COVID-19 specimens originated in the United States, Italy and Spain. Sample material is recorded as cDNA or gDNA derived from T cells, B-cell-depleted T cells, or PBMCs.

Enrolled during active infection, Seattle patients were then followed longitudinally. Losses at the gene ends were 6 bases for V and 6 bases for J; bases not matched to a gene: 9. This CDR3 has 14 residues. Per germline, CDR1 SNHLY and CDR2 FYNNEI. The method was immunoSEQ multiplex PCR; TCRdb's version includes in-frame clones alone and lacks a portion of them. This sample carries about 150,000 clones, roughly 81% of them seen once, and the ten largest clones take roughly 8.3%. The sequencing input was peripheral blood. V and J are TRBV2 and TRBJ1-1; 8 positions agree with TRBD1. This sequence originates from an older woman with COVID-19, enrolled during active disease. The CDR3 DNA reads TGTGCCAGCAGCGGGGGACAGGTAGGACCTGAAGCTTTCTTT. It translates to CASSGGQVGPEAFF.